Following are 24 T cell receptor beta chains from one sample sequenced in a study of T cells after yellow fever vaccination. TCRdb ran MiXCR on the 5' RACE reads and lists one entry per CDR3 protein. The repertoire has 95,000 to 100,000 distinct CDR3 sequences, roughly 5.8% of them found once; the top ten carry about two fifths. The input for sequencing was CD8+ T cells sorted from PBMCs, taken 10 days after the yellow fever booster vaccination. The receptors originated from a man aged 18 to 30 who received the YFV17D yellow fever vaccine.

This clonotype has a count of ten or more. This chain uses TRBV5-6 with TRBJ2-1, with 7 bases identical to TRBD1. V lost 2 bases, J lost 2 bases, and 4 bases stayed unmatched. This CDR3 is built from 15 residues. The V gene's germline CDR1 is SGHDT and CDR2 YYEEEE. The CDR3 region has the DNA TGTGCCAGCAGCTTCGGCGACAGGGCCTACAATGAGCAGTTCTTC. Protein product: CASSFGDRAYNEQFF.

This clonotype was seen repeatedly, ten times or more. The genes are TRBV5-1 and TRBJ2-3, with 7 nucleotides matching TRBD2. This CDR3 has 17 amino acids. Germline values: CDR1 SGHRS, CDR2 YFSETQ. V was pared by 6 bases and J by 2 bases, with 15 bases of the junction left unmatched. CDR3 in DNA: TGCGCCAGCACCCTTTGGGGGAGCGGGACGAACACAGATACGCAGTATTTT. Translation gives CASTLWGSGTNTDTQYF.

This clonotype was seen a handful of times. The CDR3 is CSVSGVGYEQYF. The CDR3 DNA reads TGCAGCGTCAGCGGAGTGGGATACGAGCAGTACTTC. This chain joins TRBV29-1 and TRBJ2-7; D possibly corresponds to TRBD2 (5 bases). The CDR3 totals 12 residues. Trimming shortened V by 6 bases and J by 4 bases, and 13 bases separated the two germline ends. The germline gives CDR1 SQVTM, CDR2 ANQGSEA.

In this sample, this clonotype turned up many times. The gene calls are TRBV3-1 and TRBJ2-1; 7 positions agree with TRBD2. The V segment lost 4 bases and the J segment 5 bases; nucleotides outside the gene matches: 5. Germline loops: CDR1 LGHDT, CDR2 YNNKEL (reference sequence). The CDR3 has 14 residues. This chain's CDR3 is CASSRGGINNEQFF. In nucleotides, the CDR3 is TGTGCCAGCAGCCGGGGGGGAATAAACAATGAGCAGTTCTTC.

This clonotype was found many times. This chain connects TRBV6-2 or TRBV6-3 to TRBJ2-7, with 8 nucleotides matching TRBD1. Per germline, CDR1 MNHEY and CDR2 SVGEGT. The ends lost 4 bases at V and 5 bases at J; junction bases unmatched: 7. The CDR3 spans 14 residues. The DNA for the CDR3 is TGTGCCAGCAGTTTCGGACAGGGTAAGGACGAGCAGTACTTC. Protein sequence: CASSFGQGKDEQYF.

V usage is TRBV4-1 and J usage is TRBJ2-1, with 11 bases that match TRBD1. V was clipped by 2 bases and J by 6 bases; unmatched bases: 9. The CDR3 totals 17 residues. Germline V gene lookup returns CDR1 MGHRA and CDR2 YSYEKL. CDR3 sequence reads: CASSQLRTGGTFNEQFF. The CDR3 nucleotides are TGCGCCAGCAGCCAACTCCGGACAGGGGGCACGTTCAATGAGCAGTTCTTC.

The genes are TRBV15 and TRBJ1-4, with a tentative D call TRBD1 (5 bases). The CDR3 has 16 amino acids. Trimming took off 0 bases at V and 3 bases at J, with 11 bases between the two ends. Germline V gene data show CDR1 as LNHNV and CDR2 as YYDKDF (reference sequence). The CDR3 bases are TGTGCCACCAGCAGAGATCCTCGGGGGGCTAATGAAAAACTGTTTTTT. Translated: CATSRDPRGANEKLFF.

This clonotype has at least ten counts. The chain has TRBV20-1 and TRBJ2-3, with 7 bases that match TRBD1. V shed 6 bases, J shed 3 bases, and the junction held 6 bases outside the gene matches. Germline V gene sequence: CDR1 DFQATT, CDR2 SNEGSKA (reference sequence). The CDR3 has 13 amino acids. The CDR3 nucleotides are TGCAGTGCCCTCCGGGACAGTACAGATACGCAGTATTTT. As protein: CSALRDSTDTQYF.

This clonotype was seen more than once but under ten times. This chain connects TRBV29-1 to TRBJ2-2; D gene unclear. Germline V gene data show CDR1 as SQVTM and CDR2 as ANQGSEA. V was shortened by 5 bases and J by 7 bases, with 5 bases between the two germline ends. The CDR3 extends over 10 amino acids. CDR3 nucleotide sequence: TGCAGCGTTCTGATCGGGGAGCTGTTTTTT. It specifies CSVLIGELFF.

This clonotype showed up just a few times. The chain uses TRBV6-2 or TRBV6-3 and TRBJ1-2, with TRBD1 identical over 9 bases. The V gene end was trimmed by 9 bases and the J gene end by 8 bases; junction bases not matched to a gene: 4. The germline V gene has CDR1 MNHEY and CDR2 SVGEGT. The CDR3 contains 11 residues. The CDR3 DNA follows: TGTGCCAGTAGGACAGGGGCCGGCTACACCTTC. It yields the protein CASRTGAGYTF.

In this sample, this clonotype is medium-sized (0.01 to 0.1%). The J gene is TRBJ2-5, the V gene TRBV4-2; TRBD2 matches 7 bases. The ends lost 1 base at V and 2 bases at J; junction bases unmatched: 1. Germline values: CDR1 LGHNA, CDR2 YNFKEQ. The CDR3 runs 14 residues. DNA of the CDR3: TGTGCCAGCAGCCAAGGACTAGCTCAAGAGACCCAGTACTTC. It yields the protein CASSQGLAQETQYF.

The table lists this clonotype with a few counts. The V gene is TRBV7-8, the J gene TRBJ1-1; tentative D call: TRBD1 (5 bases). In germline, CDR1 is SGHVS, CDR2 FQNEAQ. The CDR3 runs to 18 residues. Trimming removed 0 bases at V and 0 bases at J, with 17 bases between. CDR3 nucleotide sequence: TGTGCCAGCAGCTTAGCTAAAGGACAACGCTCGATGAACACTGAAGCTTTCTTT. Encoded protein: CASSLAKGQRSMNTEAFF.

Here the CDR3 reads CAISESSTLGPQETQYF. The CDR3 region has the DNA TGTGCCATCAGTGAGTCTTCCACGCTAGGACCACAAGAGACCCAGTACTTC. The J gene is TRBJ2-5, the V gene TRBV10-3; D unresolved. Trimming left V 0 bases short and J 2 bases short, with 16 bases between. The CDR3 sequence is 17 residues long. CDR1 and CDR2 from the germline V gene are ENHRY and SYGVKD.

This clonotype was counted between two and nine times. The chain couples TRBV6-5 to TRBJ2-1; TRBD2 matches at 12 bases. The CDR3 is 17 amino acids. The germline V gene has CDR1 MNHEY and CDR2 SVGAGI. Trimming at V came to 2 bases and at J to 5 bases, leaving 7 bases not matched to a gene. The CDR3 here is CASSYPPLAGGNNEQFF. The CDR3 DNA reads TGTGCCAGCAGTTACCCACCCCTAGCGGGGGGGAACAATGAGCAGTTCTTC.

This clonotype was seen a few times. The CDR3 bases are TGTGCCAGCAGCTCACTCCCCTCTGGGGCCAACGTCCTGACTTTC. It is translated as CASSSLPSGANVLTF. This chain links TRBV7-3 with TRBJ2-6; D uncertain. V gave up 4 bases and J gave up 0 bases, with 7 bases separating them. The germline V gene has CDR1 SGHTA and CDR2 FQGTGA. This CDR3 has 15 residues.

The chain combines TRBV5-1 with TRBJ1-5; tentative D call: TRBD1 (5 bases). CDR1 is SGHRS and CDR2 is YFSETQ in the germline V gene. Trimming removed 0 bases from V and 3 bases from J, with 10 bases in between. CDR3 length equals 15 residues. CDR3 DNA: TGCGCCAGCAGCTTGGCCGGGGGATTCAATCAGCCCCAGCATTTT. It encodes CASSLAGGFNQPQHF. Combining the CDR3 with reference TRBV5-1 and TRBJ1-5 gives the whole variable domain KAGVTQTPRYLIKTRGQQVTLSCSPISGHRSVSWYQQTPGQGLQFLFEYFSETQRNKGNFPGRFSGRQFSNSRSEMNVSTLELGDSALYLCASSLAGGFNQPQHFGDGTRLSIL.

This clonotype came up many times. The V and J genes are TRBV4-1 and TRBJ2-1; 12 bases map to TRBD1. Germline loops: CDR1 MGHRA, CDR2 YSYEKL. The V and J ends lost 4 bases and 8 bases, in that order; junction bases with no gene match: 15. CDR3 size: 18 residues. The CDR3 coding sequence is TGCGCCAGCAGCCTTAAGTCCCCGGGACAGGGGGCTATGTATGAGCAGTTCTTC. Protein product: CASSLKSPGQGAMYEQFF.

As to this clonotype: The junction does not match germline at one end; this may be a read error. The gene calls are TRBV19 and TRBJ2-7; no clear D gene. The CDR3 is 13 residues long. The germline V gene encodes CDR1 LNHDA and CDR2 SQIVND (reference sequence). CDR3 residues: CATAVFPSYEQCF. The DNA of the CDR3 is TGTGCCACTGCAGTTTTTCCGTCCTACGAGCAGTGCTTC. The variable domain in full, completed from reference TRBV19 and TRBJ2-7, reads DGGITQSPKYLFRKEGQNVTLSCEQNLNHDAMYWYRQDPGQGLRLIYYSQIVNDFQKGDIAEGYSVSREKKESFPLTVTSAQKNPTAFYLCATAVFPSYEQCFGPGTRLTVT.

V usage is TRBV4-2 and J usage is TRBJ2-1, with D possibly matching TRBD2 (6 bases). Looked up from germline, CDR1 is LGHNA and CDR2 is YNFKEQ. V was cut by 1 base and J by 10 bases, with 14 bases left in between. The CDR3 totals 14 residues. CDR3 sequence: CASSQGIGGSEQFF. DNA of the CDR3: TGTGCCAGCAGCCAAGGAATCGGAGGGTCCGAGCAGTTCTTC.

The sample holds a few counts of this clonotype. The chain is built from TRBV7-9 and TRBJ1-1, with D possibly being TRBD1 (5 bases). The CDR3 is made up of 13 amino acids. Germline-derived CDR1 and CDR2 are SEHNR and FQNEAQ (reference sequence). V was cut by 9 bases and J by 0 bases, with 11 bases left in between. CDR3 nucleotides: TGTGCCAGTGGGGAGGGACTGAACACTGAAGCTTTCTTT. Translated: CASGEGLNTEAFF.

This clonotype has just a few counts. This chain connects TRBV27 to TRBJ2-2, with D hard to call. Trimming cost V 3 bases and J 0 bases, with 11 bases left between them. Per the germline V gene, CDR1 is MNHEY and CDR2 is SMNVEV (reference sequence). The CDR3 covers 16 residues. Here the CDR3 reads CASSFLYSANTGELFF. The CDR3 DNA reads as TGTGCCAGCAGTTTCCTTTACAGCGCGAACACCGGGGAGCTGTTTTTT.

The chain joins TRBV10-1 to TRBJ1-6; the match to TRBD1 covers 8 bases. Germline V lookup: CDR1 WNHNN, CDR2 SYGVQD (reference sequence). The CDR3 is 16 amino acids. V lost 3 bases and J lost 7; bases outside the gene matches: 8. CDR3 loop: CASSEGQGPGNSPLHF. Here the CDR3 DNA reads TGCGCCAGCAGTGAAGGACAGGGTCCTGGGAATTCACCCCTCCACTTT.

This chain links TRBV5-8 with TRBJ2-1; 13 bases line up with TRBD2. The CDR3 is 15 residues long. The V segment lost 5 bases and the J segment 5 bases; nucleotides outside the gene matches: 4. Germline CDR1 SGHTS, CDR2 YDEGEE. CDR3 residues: CASSSGTSGNNEQFF. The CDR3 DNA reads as TGTGCCAGCAGTTCCGGGACTAGCGGGAACAATGAGCAGTTCTTC.

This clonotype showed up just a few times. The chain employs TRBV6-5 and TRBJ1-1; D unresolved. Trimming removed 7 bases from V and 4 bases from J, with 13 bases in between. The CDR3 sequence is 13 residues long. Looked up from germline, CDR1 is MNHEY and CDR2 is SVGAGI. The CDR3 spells CASTTPGATEAFF. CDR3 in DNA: TGTGCCAGCACCACGCCGGGAGCCACTGAAGCTTTCTTT.